Each of the 17 T cell receptor beta chains below was sequenced from the same sample in a study of blood T cell repertoires in COVID-19. TCRdb's table, derived via immunoSEQ multiplex PCR, lists solely in-frame clones and lacks some. The table has about 48,000 clones, 90% seen once. Material for sequencing was peripheral blood. These receptors all come from a man in his 70s with acute or convalescent COVID-19.

For the CDR3, the DNA is TGTGCCAGCAGCCTCGACCATAGCGGGGGGAGCACAGATACGCAGTATTTT. Protein sequence: CASSLDHSGGSTDTQYF. The chain uses TRBV4-2 and TRBJ2-3; the match to TRBD2 covers 10 bases. Germline-derived CDR1 and CDR2 are LGHNA and YNFKEQ. The junction had 7 bases not matched to a gene; V was cut back by 4 bases and J by 0 bases. This CDR3 contains 17 residues.

The V call is TRBV7-7, the J call TRBJ2-5; 9 bases are a match to TRBD1. CDR3 length: 15 residues. The trim removed 2 bases at V and 5 bases at J, leaving 6 bases unmatched. CDR1 and CDR2 (germline): SSHAT, FNYEAQ (reference sequence). In DNA form, the CDR3 reads TGTGCCAGCAGCTTAACGGGACAGGGAACGGAGACCCAGTACTTC. This codes for CASSLTGQGTETQYF.

The V gene is TRBV20-1, the J gene TRBJ2-3, with 9 bases that match TRBD2. This CDR3 contains 18 residues. After removal of 3 bases from V and 3 bases from J, the junction contained 16 bases not matched to a gene. CDR1 and CDR2 (germline): DFQATT, SNEGSKA (reference sequence). The chain's CDR3 is CSASGDPGSGGFTDTQYF. The DNA for the CDR3 is TGCAGTGCTAGTGGCGACCCAGGTAGCGGGGGCTTTACAGATACGCAGTATTTT.

The V and J genes are TRBV15 and TRBJ1-2, with 8 nucleotides matching TRBD1. The CDR3 sequence is 15 residues long. The germline gives CDR1 LNHNV, CDR2 YYDKDF (reference sequence). The V segment lost 4 bases and the J segment 3 bases; nucleotides outside the gene matches: 7. Written as DNA, the CDR3 is TGTGCCACCAGCAAGACAGGACAGGGCCACTATGGCTACACCTTC. Translated: CATSKTGQGHYGYTF.

Only one count was recorded for this clone. V and J are TRBV19 and TRBJ1-4; TRBD1 agrees at 8 bases. Germline V gives CDR1 LNHDA, CDR2 SQIVND (reference sequence). The CDR3 is 15 amino acids. The junction had 9 bases not matched to a gene; V was cut back by 5 bases and J by 7 bases. DNA of the CDR3: TGTGCCAGTAGTGACTCGACAGGGGAGGGTGAAAAACTGTTTTTT. This sequence encodes CASSDSTGEGEKLFF.

V usage is TRBV28 and J usage is TRBJ2-7; TRBD1 matches at 9 bases. Looked up from germline, CDR1 is MDHEN and CDR2 is SYDVKM. This CDR3 is built from 16 residues. V shed 1 base and J 3 bases; nucleotides not matched to a gene: 7. CDR3 bases: TGTGCCAGCAGTTTATCCGAGGACAGGGGAGACTACGAGCAGTACTTC. Protein product: CASSLSEDRGDYEQYF. The full variable domain, its missing parts supplied by reference TRBV28 and TRBJ2-7, is DVKVTQSSRYLVKRTGEKVFLECVQDMDHENMFWYRQDPGLGLRLIYFSYDVKMKEKGDIPEGYSVSREKKERFSLILESASTNQTSMYLCASSLSEDRGDYEQYFGPGTRLTVT.

The chain links TRBV4-3 to TRBJ1-1; 9 bases are shared with TRBD1. J lost 8 bases, V lost 0 bases, and 10 bases had no gene match. Germline V gene lookup returns CDR1 LGHNA and CDR2 YSLEER. The CDR3 is 16 amino acids. CDR3 residues: CASSQDGGQGIAEAFF. The CDR3 nucleotides read TGCGCCAGCAGCCAAGATGGGGGACAGGGTATCGCGGAAGCTTTCTTT.

This clone was counted only a few times. V gene TRBV12-5 combines with J gene TRBJ2-1, with TRBD2 matching over 7 bases. Germline CDR1 reads LGHNT; CDR2 reads FRNRAP. Unmatched junction bases numbered 1, after V lost 8 bases and J lost 3 bases. The CDR3 contains 12 residues. This CDR3 is CASSGDYNEQFF. The CDR3 nucleotides read TGTGCTAGTAGCGGGGACTACAATGAGCAGTTCTTC. The full variable domain, in which reference TRBV12-5 and TRBJ2-1 provide the parts outside the CDR3, is DARVTQTPRHKVTEMGQEVTMRCQPILGHNTVFWYRQTMMQGLELLAYFRNRAPLDDSGMPKDRFSAEMPDATLATLKIQPSEPRDSAVYFCASSGDYNEQFFGPGTRLTVL.

The chain links TRBV7-3 to TRBJ1-1; the match to TRBD1 covers 8 bases. V lost 5 bases to trimming and J lost 5 bases; unmatched junction nucleotides: 4. Germline loops: CDR1 SGHTA, CDR2 FQGTGA. CDR3 length: 13 amino acids. The CDR3 reads CASSLDRVTEAFF. The CDR3 DNA is TGTGCCAGCAGCCTGGACAGGGTAACTGAAGCTTTCTTT. The full variable domain, in which reference TRBV7-3 and TRBJ1-1 provide the parts outside the CDR3, is GAGVSQTPSNKVTEKGKYVELRCDPISGHTALYWYRQSLGQGPEFLIYFQGTGAADDSGLPNDRFFAVRPEGSVSTLKIQRTERGDSAVYLCASSLDRVTEAFFGQGTRLTVV.

The chain carries TRBV7-9 and TRBJ2-5; no definite D call. Germline V gives CDR1 SEHNR, CDR2 FQNEAQ (reference sequence). V lost 8 bases, J lost 4 bases, and 17 bases lay in between. This CDR3 comprises 14 residues. The CDR3 coding sequence is TGTGCCAGCTACGACATCCTCGGTGTAGAGACCCAGTACTTC. It specifies CASYDILGVETQYF. The complete variable domain, with remaining parts taken from reference TRBV7-9 and TRBJ2-5, reads DTGVSQNPRHKITKRGQNVTFRCDPISEHNRLYWYRQTLGQGPEFLTYFQNEAQLEKSRLLSDRFSAERPKGSFSTLEIQRTEQGDSAMYLCASYDILGVETQYFGPGTRLLVL.

The chain is built from TRBV19 and TRBJ1-1; D remains ambiguous. Germline V gene data show CDR1 as LNHDA and CDR2 as SQIVND (reference sequence). The CDR3 extends over 11 amino acids. V lost 10 bases and J 5 bases, leaving 11 bases between the germline ends. Here the CDR3 reads CATDLGTEAFF. The CDR3, as DNA: TGTGCCACCGATCTAGGTACTGAAGCTTTCTTT.

The CDR3 sequence is CASSLARDPDTQYF. CDR3 in DNA: TGTGCCAGCAGCTTAGCGAGGGATCCAGATACGCAGTATTTT. The chain employs TRBV7-9 and TRBJ2-3, with D possibly TRBD2 on 5 matching bases. Germline V gene sequence: CDR1 SEHNR, CDR2 FQNEAQ (reference sequence). The CDR3 is made up of 14 amino acids. V was trimmed by 0 bases and J by 4 bases, leaving 8 bases between them.

DNA for the CDR3: TGCGCCAGCAGCTACCAGGGTCGCCAGAGGCCCCTCCACTTT. Amino acid sequence: CASSYQGRQRPLHF. J is TRBJ1-6 and V is TRBV4-1, with D possibly matching TRBD1 (5 bases). This CDR3 is 14 amino acids long. Germline V gene data show CDR1 as MGHRA and CDR2 as YSYEKL. Between the trimmed V and J ends, which lost 5 bases and 13 bases, there was a span of 18 bases.

The genes are TRBV29-1 and TRBJ1-3; D not resolved. The CDR3 totals 11 residues. Germline assignment: CDR1 SQVTM and CDR2 ANQGSEA. The V gene lost 6 bases and the J gene lost 6 bases, with 9 bases spanning the gap. The CDR3 nucleotides are TGCAGCGTCGTGGGAGAAAACACCATATATTTT. It encodes CSVVGENTIYF.

This clone was seen only once. The gene calls are TRBV3-1 (or the pseudogene TRBV3-2) and TRBJ1-2; the D is unclear. Trimming pared 0 bases from V and 1 base from J, leaving 9 bases between. Per germline, CDR1 LGHDT and CDR2 YNNKEL (reference sequence). This CDR3 has 15 amino acids. CDR3 nucleotide sequence: TGTGCCAGCAGCCAAGAGCGGCAGTATAACTATGGCTACACCTTC. Protein product: CASSQERQYNYGYTF.

This clone appeared a few times. The rearrangement links TRBV19 to TRBJ1-6; D ambiguous. Looked up from germline, CDR1 is LNHDA and CDR2 is SQIVND (reference sequence). The V end was cut by 3 bases, the J end by 14 bases, with 11 bases between. The CDR3 totals 12 residues. In DNA, the CDR3 is TGTGCCAGTAGTATCGAGGAGAGGGCCCTCCACTTT. Translating gives CASSIEERALHF.

CDR3 DNA sequence: TGTGCCAGCAGTTTACACGGGGGGTCCGGGCGCTACGAGCAGTACTTC. It translates to CASSLHGGSGRYEQYF. The V gene is TRBV27, the J gene TRBJ2-7, with TRBD2 identical over 7 bases. Trimming cost V 2 bases and J 3 bases; bases outside gene matches: 10. The CDR3 has 16 amino acids. Germline V CDR1 and CDR2: MNHEY, SMNVEV (reference sequence).